The T cell receptor (beta chain) described here comes from a study of response to subunit inactivated influenza vaccine. Whole-study results and caveats: The authors suggested that every seasonal influenza vaccination recruits few new T cells.

TCRdb independently ran MiXCR on the RT-PCR reads; one entry per CDR3 protein. This sample carries approximately 700,000 distinct CDR3 sequences, approximately 14% of them seen once, and the ten largest clones take 11%. This clonotype was seen only a few times. Antigen: not known. This receptor was obtained from a man aged 50-59 years who received an inactivated influenza vaccine. This sample comprised PBMCs from blood, obtained 11 to 12 days after vaccination.

Here the CDR3 reads CASSLDRVSGYTF. The DNA for the CDR3 is TGTGCCAGCAGTTTAGATAGGGTTTCTGGCTACACCTTC. The gene calls are TRBV12-3 or TRBV12-4 and TRBJ1-2; no definite D call. The CDR3 contains 13 residues. The V gene lost 1 base and the J gene lost 7 bases, with 10 bases spanning the gap.